A selection of T cell receptor beta chains follows, all from one sample in a study of shared clonotypes between healthy human individuals. Clones were sequenced by immunoSEQ multiplex PCR, and TCRdb holds only the in-frame ones, with some missing. The data show approximately 720,000 clones, around 92% seen once. The sequencing sample was made of naive CD8+ T cells sorted from blood. The source is a young man in good health. CDR3s include the opening cysteine and the closing phenylalanine or tryptophan. D genes are given only for firm matches. Clone size is given for some rows only: seen once, a few or many times, or a class if the clone is expanded.

size: .
D: TRBD1
J: TRBJ1-1
V: TRBV5-1
DNA: TGCGCCAGCAGACTGGCGGCGGACAGGGGGTTGAACACTGAAGCTTTCTTT
CDR3: CASRLAADRGLNTEAFF

size: .
D: TRBD1
J: TRBJ2-7
V: TRBV2
DNA: TGTGCCAGCAGTGGCCCAAAGACAGGGGGTGGAACCGAGCAGTACTTC
CDR3: CASSGPKTGGGTEQYF

size: .
D: TRBD1
J: TRBJ2-3
V: TRBV6-6
DNA: TGTGCCAGCAGTTACTCCGGGACAGGCCCCACAGATACGCAGTATTTT
CDR3: CASSYSGTGPTDTQYF

size: .
D: TRBD2
J: TRBJ2-5
V: TRBV5-4
DNA: TGTGCCAGCAGCTCCGGGACTAGCGATCGAGAGACCCAGTACTTC
CDR3: CASSSGTSDRETQYF

size: .
D: TRBD1
J: TRBJ2-2
V: TRBV7-7
DNA: TGTGCCAGCAGCCCCCGCCTTCCGACAGGGAATCTTGATGCCGGGGAGCTGTTTTTT
CDR3: CASSPRLPTGNLDAGELFF

size: .
D: .
J: TRBJ1-1
V: TRBV4-1
DNA: TGCGCCAGCAGCCGACTAACCCGGCCGACAGGTAGTGAAGCTTTCTTT
CDR3: CASSRLTRPTGSEAFF

size: .
D: TRBD2
J: TRBJ2-7
V: TRBV7-2
DNA: TGTGCCAGCAGCTACAGCGGGAGGGCATACGAGCAGTACTTC
CDR3: CASSYSGRAYEQYF

size: .
D: .
J: TRBJ1-1
V: TRBV29-1
DNA: TGCAGCGTTGAAGAACGAGGGGGTCCGACGGGTAACACTGAAGCTTTCTTT
CDR3: CSVEERGGPTGNTEAFF

size: .
D: .
J: TRBJ1-2
V: TRBV2
DNA: TGTGCCACTCATGATATCACGGGTCTTGACAACTATGGCTACACCTTC
CDR3: CATHDITGLDNYGYTF

size: .
D: .
J: TRBJ2-7
V: TRBV6-5
DNA: TGTGCCAGCAGTCCCCGGGGCAGACGTCCTTACGAGCAGTACTTC
CDR3: CASSPRGRRPYEQYF

size: .
D: .
J: TRBJ2-7
V: TRBV28
DNA: TGTGCCAGCAGTCCCATTCGCTCCTACGAGCAGTACTTC
CDR3: CASSPIRSYEQYF

size: .
D: .
J: TRBJ2-7
V: TRBV19
DNA: TGTGCCAGTAGGAAGGGAGGAGGCACCGGGGACGAGCAGTACTTC
CDR3: CASRKGGGTGDEQYF

size: few
D: .
J: TRBJ1-2
V: TRBV7-9
DNA: TGTGCCAGCGAGGACGGAATCTATGGCTACACCTTC
CDR3: CASEDGIYGYTF

size: .
D: .
J: TRBJ2-7
V: TRBV2
DNA: TGTGCCAGCAGTGAACTTGGCGGGAACCACTCCTACGAGCAGTACTTC
CDR3: CASSELGGNHSYEQYF

size: .
D: .
J: TRBJ2-4
V: TRBV10-2
DNA: TGCGCCAGCAGTGAATTCCCGGACAGAGCCAAAAACATTCAGTACTTC
CDR3: CASSEFPDRAKNIQYF

size: .
D: .
J: TRBJ1-4
V: TRBV4-1
DNA: TGCGCCAGCAGCCAACGCGGGACACCAGAAAAACTGTTTTTT
CDR3: CASSQRGTPEKLFF

size: .
D: .
J: TRBJ2-1
V: TRBV27
DNA: TGTGCCAGCACCGGGGGCCCTATCCATGAGCAGTTCTTC
CDR3: CASTGGPIHEQFF

size: .
D: TRBD1
J: TRBJ2-7
V: TRBV5-1
DNA: TGCGCCAGCAGCTTGGAGGAGATTCCGGGACAGGGAGCCTTC
CDR3: CASSLEEIPGQGAF

size: .
D: TRBD2
J: TRBJ2-2
V: TRBV29-1
DNA: TGCAGCGTCACCGGGACTAGCGCGACCGGGGAGCTGTTTTTT
CDR3: CSVTGTSATGELFF

size: once
D: .
J: TRBJ1-1
V: TRBV29-1
DNA: TGCAGCGTCGAATATATAGGGCAATTTGAAGCTTTCTTT
CDR3: CSVEYIGQFEAFF

size: .
D: .
J: TRBJ1-2
V: TRBV5-5
DNA: TGTGCCAGCAGCCTGCGACAGACTAGCGGCTACACCTTC
CDR3: CASSLRQTSGYTF

size: .
D: TRBD2
J: TRBJ2-3
V: TRBV7-3
DNA: TGTGCCAGCAGCTTAGAGCCCCCAGCGGGAAAGGGAGATACGCAGTATTTT
CDR3: CASSLEPPAGKGDTQYF

size: .
D: .
J: TRBJ2-7
V: TRBV13
DNA: TGTGCCAGCAGCTTCGCAGGGAGCTCCTACGAGCAGTACTTC
CDR3: CASSFAGSSYEQYF

size: .
D: .
J: TRBJ2-1
V: TRBV30
DNA: TGTGCCGCATCGGACAGCGGGGATGAGCAGTTCTTC
CDR3: CAASDSGDEQFF

size: .
D: .
J: TRBJ1-1
V: TRBV15
DNA: TGTGCCACCAGCAGAGATCTCGGTCACACTGAAGCTTTCTTT
CDR3: CATSRDLGHTEAFF

size: .
D: .
J: TRBJ1-4
V: TRBV21-1
DNA: TGTGCCAGCAGCAAACGACCTCTTGGGACACCGCCCCTAAAAATGTGTGAAAAACTGTTTTTT
CDR3: CASSKRPLGTPPLKMCEKLFF

size: .
D: .
J: TRBJ2-5
V: TRBV5-1
DNA: TGCGCCAGCAGCTTCTGGCGCTGGGAGACCCAGTACTTC
CDR3: CASSFWRWETQYF

size: .
D: .
J: TRBJ2-7
V: TRBV5-1
DNA: TGCGCCAGCAGCTTGGAGCCCATTAGTCTGTCCTACGAGCAGTACTTC
CDR3: CASSLEPISLSYEQYF

size: .
D: TRBD1
J: TRBJ2-7
V: TRBV28
DNA: TGTGCCAGCAGTTTAGACAGGGCCCGTTCCTACGAGCAGTACTTC
CDR3: CASSLDRARSYEQYF

size: .
D: TRBD2
J: TRBJ2-1
V: TRBV28
DNA: TGTGCCAGCAGTTTATCGTTTCGGCAGGGGACTAGCGGGAGGGCCCTCAATGAGCAGTTCTTC
CDR3: CASSLSFRQGTSGRALNEQFF

size: .
D: .
J: TRBJ2-7
V: TRBV14
DNA: TGTGCCAGCAGCCAAGCTGGCAGTTTCTACGAGCAGTACTTC
CDR3: CASSQAGSFYEQYF

size: once
D: .
J: TRBJ2-7
V: TRBV7-2
DNA: TGTGCCAGCAGACCAGTGCAGGGGTTGATCGACGAGCAGTACTTC
CDR3: CASRPVQGLIDEQYF

size: .
D: TRBD1
J: TRBJ2-1
V: TRBV7-9
DNA: TGTGCCAGCAGCCCGCCAGGGGGCGGGACGGACAATGAGCAGTTCTTC
CDR3: CASSPPGGGTDNEQFF

size: once
D: .
J: TRBJ2-7
V: TRBV27
DNA: TGTGCCAGCAGTCGATCCCAAGCAGGCCTATCCTACGAGCAGTACTTC
CDR3: CASSRSQAGLSYEQYF

size: .
D: TRBD1
J: TRBJ2-4
V: TRBV11-2
DNA: TGTGCCAGCAGGGGAGACAGGGTCCCTTTTGCGGCCAAAAACATTCAGTACTTC
CDR3: CASRGDRVPFAAKNIQYF

size: .
D: .
J: TRBJ1-1
V: TRBV10-1
DNA: TGCGCCAGCAGTGAGTCTACGCCTCCGAACACTGAAGCTTTCTTT
CDR3: CASSESTPPNTEAFF

size: .
D: TRBD2
J: TRBJ2-3
V: TRBV4-1
DNA: TGCGCCAGCAGCCAGCCGACTAGCGGGATTAGCACAGATACGCAGTATTTT
CDR3: CASSQPTSGISTDTQYF

size: .
D: TRBD1
J: TRBJ2-6
V: TRBV29-1
DNA: TGCAGCGTTGGGGACAGGGGGCTTTCTGGGGCCAACGTCCTGACTTTC
CDR3: CSVGDRGLSGANVLTF

size: .
D: .
J: TRBJ2-1
V: TRBV7-8
DNA: TGTGCCAGCAACCCTGGGGTTACTGGGAATGAGCAGTTCTTC
CDR3: CASNPGVTGNEQFF